Following are 20 T cell receptor beta chains from one sample sequenced in a study of blood T cell repertoires in COVID-19. Profiled with immunoSEQ multiplex PCR; TCRdb holds only in-frame clones, not every one. The table lists over 50,000 clones, around four fifths of them singletons, with approximately 2.6% in the top ten. Sequencing was performed on peripheral blood. These receptors were taken from a man aged 50-59 years with acute or convalescent COVID-19.

As regards this clone: The same CDR3 can be traced to other DNA sequences in this sample. The chain has TRBV18 and TRBJ1-1; 7 bases are a match to TRBD1. This CDR3 is built from 14 residues. With 3 bases clipped from V and 2 bases from J, the junction kept 3 bases outside the gene matches. The germline V gene encodes CDR1 KGHSH and CDR2 LQKENI. CDR3 sequence reads: CASSPQGGNTEAFF. Written as DNA, the CDR3 is TGTGCCAGCTCACCGCAGGGGGGCAACACTGAAGCTTTCTTT.

The chain carries TRBV14 and TRBJ1-1; a weak D match, TRBD1 (6 bases). Germline V gene lookup returns CDR1 SGHDN and CDR2 FVKESK. V lost 0 bases and J 5 bases, leaving 34 bases between the germline ends. The CDR3 contains 22 residues. DNA for the CDR3: TGTGCCAGCAGCCAAGATTCAGGCCTTCAATTGATTCAGGGGAGCCGTCGTACTGAAGCTTTCTTT. Protein sequence: CASSQDSGLQLIQGSRRTEAFF.

The rearrangement uses TRBV27 and TRBJ1-2; no clear D. The ends were cut back, 5 bases at V and 6 bases at J, with 16 bases in the middle. This CDR3 comprises 14 residues. Germline CDR1 and CDR2: MNHEY and SMNVEV (reference sequence). The CDR3 coding sequence is TGTGCCAGCAGTCCCTCCGGCAGGCTCGATGGCTACACCTTC. This translates into CASSPSGRLDGYTF.

V and J are TRBV10-1 and TRBJ1-6, with a tentative D call TRBD1 (5 bases). The CDR3 loop spans 13 amino acids. Germline values: CDR1 WNHNN, CDR2 SYGVQD (reference sequence). The V and J ends lost 4 bases and 10 bases respectively, with 11 bases between them. Written as DNA, the CDR3 is TGCGCCAGCAGTGTCGGGACTGCATCACCCCTCCACTTT. This sequence encodes CASSVGTASPLHF.

J is TRBJ1-4 and V is TRBV9; tentative D call: TRBD1 (6 bases). The CDR3 is made up of 17 amino acids. CDR1 and CDR2 (germline): SGDLS, YYNGEE. V lost 3 bases and J 1 base, leaving 16 bases between the germline ends. DNA of the CDR3: TGTGCCAGCAGCGCCTCGGGCGGGGGCCAAACTAATGAAAAACTGTTTTTT. It specifies CASSASGGGQTNEKLFF.

The CDR3 loop reads CAWGTGYRDQPQHF. The CDR3 DNA follows: TGTGCCTGGGGCACCGGGTACAGGGATCAGCCCCAGCATTTT. The chain recombines TRBV30 with TRBJ1-5; a possible D gene is TRBD1 (6 bases). CDR1 and CDR2 from the germline V gene are GTSNPN and SVGIG (reference sequence). The V and J ends lost 5 bases and 5 bases respectively, with 16 bases between them. The CDR3 is 14 residues long.

CDR3 residues: CASSLYSSGRTSYEQYF. CDR3 coding DNA: TGTGCCAGCAGCTTATACTCTAGCGGGAGGACCTCCTACGAGCAGTACTTC. The genes are TRBV7-2 and TRBJ2-7, with 11 bases matching TRBD2. The CDR3 is 17 amino acids. The trim removed 2 bases at V and 0 bases at J, leaving 6 bases unmatched. The germline V gene encodes CDR1 SGHTA and CDR2 FQGNSA.

Here the CDR3 reads CASSNDRLWAFF. The CDR3 DNA reads as TGTGCCAGCAGCAACGACAGGCTCTGGGCTTTCTTT. The V gene is TRBV3-1 (or the pseudogene TRBV3-2), the J gene TRBJ1-1; D may be TRBD1 (6 bases). Germline CDR1 LGHDT, CDR2 YNNKEL (reference sequence). This CDR3 comprises 12 residues. Trimming left V 5 bases short and J 11 bases short, with 15 bases between.

The gene calls are TRBV2 and TRBJ2-7; 8 bases map to TRBD1. The V gene end was trimmed by 6 bases and the J gene end by 2 bases; junction bases not matched to a gene: 9. Germline CDR1 is SNHLY and CDR2 is FYNNEI. The CDR3 loop spans 15 amino acids. The CDR3 coding sequence is TGTGCCAGCAGCGGTGGGACAGGCTATGCCTACGAGCAGTACTTC. The encoded protein is CASSGGTGYAYEQYF.

The chain links TRBV7-9 to TRBJ2-1; 8 positions agree with TRBD1. The V and J ends lost 2 bases and 6 bases, in that order; junction bases with no gene match: 6. The CDR3 totals 15 residues. Germline CDR1 and CDR2: SEHNR and FQNEAQ (reference sequence). CDR3 nucleotide sequence: TGTGCCAGCAGCTTAATGGGGACAGGTGCCAATGAGCAGTTCTTC. Protein sequence: CASSLMGTGANEQFF.

The rearrangement joins TRBV4-1 to TRBJ2-2; D unresolved. V was trimmed by 3 bases and J by 2 bases, leaving 4 bases between them. Germline CDR1 reads MGHRA; CDR2 reads YSYEKL. This CDR3 has 13 amino acids. CDR3 residues: CASSQSNTGELFF. The DNA for the CDR3 is TGCGCCAGCAGCCAGTCTAACACCGGGGAGCTGTTTTTT.

V gene TRBV27 combines with J gene TRBJ2-7; D might be TRBD1 (6 bases). The length of the CDR3 is 14 residues. V lost 5 bases, J lost 0 bases, and 11 bases lay in between. The germline V gene encodes CDR1 MNHEY and CDR2 SMNVEV (reference sequence). CDR3 loop: CASSPQGTSYEQYF. The CDR3 nucleotides read TGTGCCAGCAGTCCGCAGGGGACCTCCTACGAGCAGTACTTC.

The V and J genes are TRBV2 and TRBJ2-5; 10 bases match TRBD1. CDR1 and CDR2 from the germline V gene are SNHLY and FYNNEI. CDR3 length: 14 residues. V shed 5 bases and J 4 bases; nucleotides not matched to a gene: 4. CDR3 in amino acids: CASSFDRGRETQYF. The CDR3 DNA reads TGTGCCAGCAGTTTTGACAGGGGGCGAGAGACCCAGTACTTC.

This clone was seen a few times. V and J are TRBV21-1 and TRBJ1-2. TRBV21-1 is deemed a pseudogene. The CDR3 length is 16 residues. CDR3 nucleotide sequence: TGTGCCAGCAGCAAACACTGGCGGGCACACCGCTATGGCTACACCTTC. Translating gives CASSKHWRAHRYGYTF.

This clone was counted a few times. The chain employs TRBV19 and TRBJ1-4; TRBD1 agrees at 7 bases. Germline V gene data show CDR1 as LNHDA and CDR2 as SQIVND (reference sequence). CDR3 length: 15 amino acids. V shed 4 bases, J shed 5 bases, and the junction held 7 bases outside the gene matches. The CDR3, as DNA: TGTGCCAGTAGTACATCGGGGACAGTGAATGAAAAACTGTTTTTT. Its translation is CASSTSGTVNEKLFF.

The V call is TRBV4-1, the J call TRBJ1-2; 11 bases align to TRBD1. V was clipped by 2 bases and J by 6 bases; unmatched bases: 5. The CDR3 has 15 amino acids. Germline V CDR1 and CDR2: MGHRA, YSYEKL. CDR3 sequence (DNA): TGCGCCAGCAGCCAAACCGGACAGGGGGCTAATGGCTACACCTTC. Amino acids: CASSQTGQGANGYTF.

The genes are TRBV27 and TRBJ2-3, with D unresolved. V dropped 2 bases and J dropped 2 bases, with 11 bases sitting between them. The CDR3 loop spans 15 amino acids. Per the germline V gene, CDR1 is MNHEY and CDR2 is SMNVEV (reference sequence). In DNA form, the CDR3 reads TGTGCCAGCAGTTTAGGCGCGGCTAACACAGATACGCAGTATTTT. It yields the protein CASSLGAANTDTQYF.

This chain links TRBV5-4 with TRBJ2-2, with D maybe TRBD1 (6 bases). The CDR3 totals 14 residues. V was pared by 2 bases and J by 5 bases, with 10 bases between. From germline, CDR1 is SGHNT and CDR2 YYREEE (reference sequence). The DNA for the CDR3 is TGTGCCAGCAGCTTTGGGGGCGAAACCGGGGAGCTGTTTTTT. Its translation is CASSFGGETGELFF.

This clone is a singleton in its sample. The chain uses TRBV7-8 and TRBJ1-5; perhaps TRBD1 as D (6 bases). The germline V and J ends were trimmed by 1 base and 4 bases, with 8 bases remaining between them. Germline loops: CDR1 SGHVS, CDR2 FQNEAQ. The CDR3 has 14 amino acids. CDR3 DNA sequence: TGTGCCAGCAGCTTAGAACAGGGAAATCAGCCCCAGCATTTT. It codes for CASSLEQGNQPQHF.

V and J are TRBV24-1 and TRBJ2-6; the match to TRBD1 covers 7 bases. This CDR3 contains 17 residues. V trimming: 4 bases; J trimming: 4 bases; junction bases outside the gene matches: 9. The germline V gene encodes CDR1 KGHDR and CDR2 SFDVKD. The CDR3 bases are TGTGCCACCAGTGAAAGTACAGGGGATTCAGGGGCCAACGTCCTGACTTTC. Its translation is CATSESTGDSGANVLTF.